The present T cell receptor (beta chain) was sequenced within a study of T-cell memory formation after mild COVID-19 (dated by TCRdb to the early 2020s). In terms of the full investigation: TCR sequence clusters from the two donors were found to be largely donor specific. Two young, previously healthy adult volunteers made up the cohort, one male and one female. T-cell clones expanding and contracting after mild COVID-19 in a couple of donors were tracked by longitudinal TCRalpha and TCRbeta repertoire sequencing.

The instrument was an Illumina NovaSeq 6000. TCRalpha and TCRbeta cDNA libraries were constructed by 5'RACE with constant-segment primers, with sample barcodes and unique molecular identifiers being introduced. RNA was extracted from every sample with Trizol reagent. Libraries were amplified in two PCR steps, with a second sample barcode and Illumina TruSeq adapters added in the second step. Sequencing of the libraries was done on an Illumina NovaSeq, producing 2 x 150 bp paired-end reads. Turning to the authors' computational methods: With migec v1.2.7, reads were demultiplexed and then collapsed into UMI-guided consensus sequences. Using mixcr v2.1.11, UMI consensuses were aligned to TRA and TRB V and J templates and then assembled into clonotypes. A clonotype was counted as expanded or contracted only when both edgeR and NoisET called the clonotype significant, with the noise models trained on biological replicates. For edgeR calls, a false discovery rate-adjusted p below 0.01 and a log2 fold-change threshold of 1 were applied. PCA with hierarchical clustering of max-normalized trajectories of the 1000 most abundant clonotypes was used as exploratory dynamics analysis. The CD4 or CD8 phenotype of responding clones was assigned using the separately sequenced CD4+ and CD8+ repertoires. Clones were called with MiXCR by TCRdb after fastp trimmed the public reads at Q25, and only in-frame beta chains were retained. Records with the same CDR3 protein are collapsed into one entry carrying the most frequent genes and DNA. What appears here as the V and J calls and clone size reflects TCRdb's work, not the paper's. This sample is represented by 350,000 to 400,000 distinct CDR3 sequences; around 21% of them were singletons. The leading ten clones occupy approximately 12% of the sample.

Study-wide conclusions, independent of this receptor: The detection of some responding clones in pre-infection memory suggests that pre-existing cross-reactive memory T cells joined the SARS-CoV-2 response. Contracting CD4+ clones turned up mainly in the CM and EM memory subsets, whereas EMRA was where CD8+ clones were enriched. Clones that contracted from day 15 to 85 showed balanced CD4/CD8 phenotypes, whereas a second wave of clones that expanded from day 15 to 37 leaned towards CD4+. Only a couple of mild cases were covered by the study, and larger cohorts that include severe cases with pre-infection samples were considered necessary. The second-wave clones that peaked on day 37 were not confirmed to be SARS-CoV-2 specific.

Turning to this clonotype: What antigen it recognizes has not been identified. Per-nucleotide qualities are absent, and no much larger clonotype sits a single base away.

The CDR3 covers 11 residues, taking in both the cysteine and the phenylalanine. The only DNA kept is the CDR3, 33 bases in frame from the first base. CDR1 DFQATT and CDR2 SNEGSKA are derived from the germline V gene (reference sequence). The trim is 1 base for V and 8 bases for J, with a gap of 9 bases between the germline ends. Ficoll-Paque density gradient centrifugation was used to isolate PBMCs. The chain is made from TRBV20-1 and TRBJ2-7; tentative D gene TRBD1, with 6 bases matching. This clonotype was sampled from an adult woman who had mild COVID-19 (a few samples of this study predate the infection). The sample titles of this study are shuffled in the database, so cell type and time point are left out; the donor was told from shared clones. The sequencing input was PBMCs or a T cell subset sorted from them (not recorded which). The CDR3 reads CSARAGTQQYF. The DNA is as follows: TGCAGTGCTAGAGCGGGGACACAGCAGTACTTC.